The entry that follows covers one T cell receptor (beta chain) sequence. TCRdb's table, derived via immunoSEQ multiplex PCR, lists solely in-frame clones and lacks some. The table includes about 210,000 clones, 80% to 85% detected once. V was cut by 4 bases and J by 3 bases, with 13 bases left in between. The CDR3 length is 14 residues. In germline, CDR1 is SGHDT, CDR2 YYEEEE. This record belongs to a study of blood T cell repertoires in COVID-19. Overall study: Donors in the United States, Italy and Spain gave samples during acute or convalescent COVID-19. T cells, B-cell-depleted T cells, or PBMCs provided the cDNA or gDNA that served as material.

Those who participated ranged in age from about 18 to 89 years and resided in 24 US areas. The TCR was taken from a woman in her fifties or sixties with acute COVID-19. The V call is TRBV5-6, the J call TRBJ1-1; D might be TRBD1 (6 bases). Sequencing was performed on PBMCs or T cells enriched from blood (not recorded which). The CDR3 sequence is CASSRRGGDTEAFF. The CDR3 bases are TGTGCCAGCAGCCGCAGGGGAGGGGACACTGAAGCTTTCTTT.